This T cell receptor beta chain was recovered during a study of T cell responses to AZD1222 COVID-19 vaccine. Whole-study findings and limits: The donors showed a predominance of white British ancestry and of females, with possible underestimation of clonal diversity. Close to half of spike-specific TCRs reportedly recognize unmutated variant regions. Spike was spanned by vaccine-associated CD4 TCRs, which were dominant at 160-218 and 743-854.

The protocol was immunoSEQ multiplex PCR, while the TCRdb copy is restricted to in-frame clones and leaves out a portion. The sample lists 180,000 or so clones; about 92% were seen once. Germline values: CDR1 MNHEY, CDR2 SVGAGI. The CDR3 totals 15 residues. V shed 6 bases, J shed 2 bases, and the junction held 8 bases outside the gene matches. In the case of this clone: The antigen is unknown.

The source is an adult who received the AZD1222 COVID-19 vaccine. The chain uses TRBV6-5 and TRBJ2-7, with 9 nucleotides matching TRBD1. This specimen consisted of peripheral blood, obtained 28 days after the second AZD1222 dose. The DNA for the CDR3 is TGTGCCAGCAGCTACGGGACAGGGTACACCTACGAGCAGTACTTC. Translation: CASSYGTGYTYEQYF.